Presented here are 25 T cell receptor beta chains from one specimen sequenced in a study of blood T cell repertoires in COVID-19. Profiled with immunoSEQ multiplex PCR; TCRdb holds only in-frame clones, not every one. The data contain some 260,000 clones, around 90% of them singletons. The sequenced sample consisted of PBMCs or T cells enriched from blood (not recorded which). The receptors derive from a woman between 25 and 40 years old with acute COVID-19.

The chain recombines TRBV3-1 (or the pseudogene TRBV3-2) with TRBJ2-1; D ambiguous. V was shortened by 0 bases and J by 7 bases, with 16 bases between the two germline ends. The CDR3 totals 16 residues. CDR1 LGHDT and CDR2 YNNKEL come from the germline V gene (reference sequence). The CDR3: CASSQDFSFSGNEQFF. The CDR3 bases are TGTGCCAGCAGCCAAGATTTCAGCTTCTCGGGTAATGAGCAGTTCTTC.

The chain couples TRBV9 to TRBJ1-5; tentatively, D is TRBD1 (6 bases). The CDR3 totals 15 residues. Germline V lookup: CDR1 SGDLS, CDR2 YYNGEE. The V and J ends lost 4 bases and 3 bases respectively, with 14 bases between them. In DNA form, the CDR3 reads TGTGCCAGCAGCCCAGCGGGACACCACAATCAGCCCCAGCATTTT. Protein: CASSPAGHHNQPQHF. The entire variable domain, with the rest obtained from reference TRBV9 and TRBJ1-5, is as follows: DSGVTQTPKHLITATGQRVTLRCSPRSGDLSVYWYQQSLDQGLQFLIQYYNGEERAKGNILERFSAQQFPDLHSELNLSSLELGDSALYFCASSPAGHHNQPQHFGDGTRLSIL.

The genes are TRBV27 and TRBJ2-4, with unresolved D. Trimming removed 6 bases at V and 1 base at J, with 7 bases between. The CDR3 is 13 residues long. Germline assignment: CDR1 MNHEY and CDR2 SMNVEV (reference sequence). The CDR3 coding sequence is TGTGCCAGCAGCCTTATTGCCAAAAACATTCAGTACTTC. This sequence encodes CASSLIAKNIQYF.

The chain has TRBV12-3 or TRBV12-4 and TRBJ1-2; D is possibly TRBD1 (5 bases). The length of the CDR3 is 13 residues. V lost 6 bases, J lost 8 bases, and 16 bases lay in between. The CDR3 sequence is CASRPTGYNGYTF. CDR3 coding DNA: TGTGCCAGCAGACCTACAGGATATAACGGCTACACCTTC.

This clone was observed once. The chain has TRBV5-1 and TRBJ2-7, with TRBD2 identical over 8 bases. V lost 0 bases and J lost 3; bases outside the gene matches: 11. Germline loops: CDR1 SGHRS, CDR2 YFSETQ. This CDR3 region has 17 residues. Here the CDR3 DNA reads TGCGCCAGCAGCTTGGAGGGAGGCGGGAGGAACCTCTACGAGCAGTACTTC. Its translation: CASSLEGGGRNLYEQYF.

The chain has TRBV28 and TRBJ2-2; tentative D call: TRBD2 (5 bases). Per germline, CDR1 MDHEN and CDR2 SYDVKM. This CDR3 comprises 17 residues. V gave up 6 bases and J gave up 5 bases, with 22 bases separating them. CDR3 nucleotide sequence: TGTGCCAGCAGCCTACCCATACCCGCCGGGGAAACCGGGGAGCTGTTTTTT. Residues: CASSLPIPAGETGELFF.

The rearrangement links TRBV29-1 to TRBJ1-1, with D unresolved. From germline, CDR1 is SQVTM and CDR2 ANQGSEA. This CDR3 spans 13 amino acids. The V end lost 4 bases, the J end lost 1 base, and 10 bases lay between the germline ends. The CDR3 is CSVGGGGNTEAFF. CDR3 sequence (DNA): TGCAGCGTTGGTGGTGGCGGGAACACTGAAGCTTTCTTT.

The chain is built from TRBV5-4 and TRBJ2-5, with a tentative D call TRBD2 (7 bases). The CDR3 is 16 residues long. The germline CDR1 and CDR2 sequences are SGHNT and YYREEE (reference sequence). Trimming cost V 1 base and J 5 bases, with 18 bases left between them. The CDR3 loop reads CASSLPVGGGLETQYF. The CDR3 DNA follows: TGTGCCAGCAGCTTGCCAGTGGGGGGGGGCTTGGAGACCCAGTACTTC.

The rearrangement uses TRBV27 and TRBJ2-1; 10 nucleotides align to TRBD2. CDR3 length: 15 amino acids. Per the germline V gene, CDR1 is MNHEY and CDR2 is SMNVEV (reference sequence). Trimming at V came to 0 bases and at J to 6 bases, leaving 2 bases not matched to a gene. CDR3 residues: CASSLSSGGPNEQFF. CDR3 DNA: TGTGCCAGCAGTTTATCTAGCGGGGGGCCCAATGAGCAGTTCTTC.

The J gene is TRBJ2-7, the V gene TRBV6-5; 9 positions match TRBD1. V lost 6 bases, J lost 2 bases, and 8 bases stayed unmatched. Per germline, CDR1 MNHEY and CDR2 SVGAGI. The CDR3 runs to 15 residues. The CDR3, as DNA: TGTGCCAGCAGGTCCCTCGGGACAGGGACCTACGAGCAGTACTTC. This sequence encodes CASRSLGTGTYEQYF.

The rearrangement joins TRBV7-2 to TRBJ1-6; D is ambiguous. The CDR3 covers 18 residues. Trimming took off 1 base at V and 0 bases at J, with 13 bases between the two ends. CDR1 is SGHTA, CDR2 FQGNSA, per germline. The CDR3 is CASSLDSPGSSYNSPLHF. DNA of the CDR3: TGTGCCAGCAGCTTAGATTCTCCAGGAAGCTCCTATAATTCACCCCTCCACTTT.

This clone has only a few counts. J is TRBJ1-6 and V is TRBV2; 7 nucleotides agree with TRBD1. This CDR3 region has 14 residues. The V gene end was trimmed by 4 bases and the J gene end by 7 bases; junction bases not matched to a gene: 4. CDR1 and CDR2 (germline): SNHLY, FYNNEI. CDR3 amino acids: CASSGQGSNSPLHF. The CDR3, as DNA: TGTGCCAGCAGTGGACAGGGATCGAATTCACCCCTCCACTTT.

This chain joins TRBV7-4 and TRBJ2-7; TRBD2 aligns across 8 bases. The ends lost 5 bases at V and 0 bases at J; junction bases unmatched: 3. The germline V gene encodes CDR1 SGHVT and CDR2 SQSDAQ. CDR3 length: 14 amino acids. The CDR3, as DNA: TGTGCCAGCAGCCCTCTAGCGGGCTCCTACGAGCAGTACTTC. The encoded protein is CASSPLAGSYEQYF.

The V and J genes are TRBV6-5 and TRBJ2-5, with TRBD1 matching 8 bases. CDR1 is MNHEY, CDR2 SVGAGI, per germline. This CDR3 contains 16 residues. The V gene end was trimmed by 2 bases and the J gene end by 5 bases; junction bases not matched to a gene: 10. The CDR3 protein is CASSYLGQGGWETQYF. The CDR3 coding sequence is TGTGCCAGCAGTTACCTAGGACAGGGAGGCTGGGAGACCCAGTACTTC.

This clone was detected only once. J is TRBJ2-7 and V is TRBV12-3 or TRBV12-4; D remains ambiguous. The ends were cut back, 3 bases at V and 6 bases at J, with 9 bases in the middle. This CDR3 contains 12 residues. The DNA of the CDR3 is TGTGCCAGCAGTTTTGGGCGCTTCGAGCAGTACTTC. As protein: CASSFGRFEQYF.

V is TRBV13 and J is TRBJ2-1; 7 positions match TRBD1. The CDR3 runs 15 residues. Germline V gene sequence: CDR1 PRHDT, CDR2 FYEKMQ (reference sequence). Trimming removed 4 bases from V and 7 bases from J; junction bases left unmatched: 10. The CDR3 spells CASSSTPGQLNEQFF. CDR3 DNA: TGTGCCAGCAGCTCCACCCCGGGACAGCTTAATGAGCAGTTCTTC.

The table lists this clone with a count of one. The V call is TRBV27, the J call TRBJ1-4; possible D gene TRBD1, 5 bases. V lost 6 bases and J lost 7, with 18 bases in between. The CDR3 spans 15 residues. Germline values: CDR1 MNHEY, CDR2 SMNVEV (reference sequence). In DNA, the CDR3 is TGTGCCAGCAGAACTTCAGGGTGGCGGGGTGAAAAACTGTTTTTT. This translates into CASRTSGWRGEKLFF.

The rearrangement links TRBV7-9 to TRBJ2-5; 15 bases are a match to TRBD2. Germline-derived CDR1 and CDR2 are SEHNR and FQNEAQ (reference sequence). The CDR3 consists of 15 residues. V lost 5 bases and J lost 5; bases outside the gene matches: 3. CDR3 in amino acids: CASSPGTSGRETQYF. DNA of the CDR3: TGTGCCAGCAGCCCCGGGACTAGCGGGAGGGAGACCCAGTACTTC.

This clone has only a few counts. The chain combines TRBV2 with TRBJ2-3; TRBD2 matches 8 bases. Unmatched junction bases numbered 6, after V lost 8 bases and J lost 2 bases. This CDR3 is 14 amino acids long. Germline V gene sequence: CDR1 SNHLY, CDR2 FYNNEI. Written as DNA, the CDR3 is TGTGCCAGCGGAGGGACTAGAACCACAGATACGCAGTATTTT. It yields the protein CASGGTRTTDTQYF.

The chain links TRBV27 to TRBJ2-5; a possible D gene is TRBD2 (5 bases). This CDR3 has 13 residues. Deletions cut 3 bases from V and 4 bases from J, with 9 bases between. Germline V gene sequence: CDR1 MNHEY, CDR2 SMNVEV (reference sequence). The CDR3 spells CASSLFAGETQYF. The CDR3, as DNA: TGTGCCAGCAGTTTGTTTGCGGGAGAGACCCAGTACTTC.

The gene calls are TRBV28 and TRBJ2-1, with TRBD1 as a possible D gene (6 bases). Trimming took off 7 bases at V and 0 bases at J, with 10 bases between the two ends. There are 14 residues in the CDR3. The germline V gene encodes CDR1 MDHEN and CDR2 SYDVKM. The CDR3, as DNA: TGTGCCAGCAACAGGGCTAGCTCCTACAATGAGCAGTTCTTC. Translating gives CASNRASSYNEQFF.

The J gene is TRBJ1-2, the V gene TRBV7-8; D possibly corresponds to TRBD1 (5 bases). Germline CDR1 reads SGHVS; CDR2 reads FQNEAQ. The CDR3 length is 14 residues. V was clipped by 2 bases and J by 8 bases, with 15 bases between them. The chain's CDR3 is CASSLQVLGQGYTF. The CDR3 DNA sequence: TGTGCCAGCAGCTTACAGGTTTTGGGGCAGGGCTACACCTTC.

This clone came up once. This chain links TRBV19 with TRBJ2-1, with 11 bases identical to TRBD2. CDR1 and CDR2 from the germline V gene are LNHDA and SQIVND (reference sequence). The ends lost 5 bases at V and 5 bases at J; junction bases unmatched: 5. This CDR3 region has 15 residues. Here the CDR3 reads CASSPTSGIDNEQFF. The CDR3 DNA sequence: TGTGCCAGTAGTCCGACTAGCGGGATCGACAATGAGCAGTTCTTC. Full variable domain (remainder filled in from reference TRBV19 and TRBJ2-1): DGGITQSPKYLFRKEGQNVTLSCEQNLNHDAMYWYRQDPGQGLRLIYYSQIVNDFQKGDIAEGYSVSREKKESFPLTVTSAQKNPTAFYLCASSPTSGIDNEQFFGPGTRLTVL.

The rearrangement joins TRBV29-1 to TRBJ1-1; D unresolved. CDR1 SQVTM and CDR2 ANQGSEA come from the germline V gene. V was shortened by 0 bases and J by 7 bases, with 18 bases between the two germline ends. The CDR3 is 15 residues long. This CDR3 is CSVEELSRRGYEAFF. DNA of the CDR3: TGCAGCGTTGAAGAGCTGAGTCGCAGAGGTTATGAAGCTTTCTTT.

This clone came up a few times. The genes are TRBV18 and TRBJ1-4; 9 bases are shared with TRBD1. The germline CDR1 and CDR2 sequences are KGHSH and LQKENI. The CDR3 is 14 amino acids. V trimming: 2 bases; J trimming: 7 bases; junction bases outside the gene matches: 2. The CDR3 loop reads CASSPGTGPEKLFF. The CDR3, as DNA: TGTGCCAGCTCACCAGGGACAGGGCCTGAAAAACTGTTTTTT.